Sequencing of this TCR beta chain was carried out in a study of T-cell memory formation after mild COVID-19. Study details: Among the donors, TCR clusters were largely specific to each donor. Study findings and constraints: The second-wave clones peaking on day 37 were not confirmed as SARS-CoV-2-specific. Later expanders leaned CD4+, whereas clones that contracted between day 15 and 85 were balanced CD4/CD8.

Employing constant-segment primers, 5'RACE generated TCR alpha and TCR beta cDNA libraries bearing sample barcodes and UMIs. Via MiXCR, TCRdb re-called the 5' RACE reads, giving one row per CDR3 protein. There are about 340,000 distinct CDR3 sequences in the sample; roughly 20% occur only once, and approximately 12% lies in the top ten. Regarding this clonotype: Its cognate antigen is unknown.

J lost 7 bases, V lost 8 bases, and 13 bases had no gene match. CDR1 is LNHDA, CDR2 SQIVND, per germline (reference sequence). The CDR3 contains 14 residues. Specimen: PBMCs or a T cell subset sorted from them (not recorded which). This chain uses TRBV19 with TRBJ1-2, with 7 positions matching TRBD1. The receptor's source is an adult woman who had mild COVID-19 (a few samples of this study predate the infection). Cell type and time point are not known. The CDR3 DNA sequence: TGTGCCAGTTCAAGACCGGGACAGCTATTTGGCTACACCTTC. Encoded protein: CASSRPGQLFGYTF.